This entry lists 27 T cell receptor beta chains sequenced from one sample in a study of technical replicates of blood from several donors. Clones were read by immunoSEQ multiplex PCR, and TCRdb kept only the in-frame ones, dropping some. Among 60,000 to 85,000 clones listed, 90% to 95% were seen once. Material: T cells isolated from PBMCs. Source of these receptors: a human donor in good health.

CDR3 in amino acids: CASSSQGQPQHF. For the CDR3, the DNA is TGTGCCAGCAGCTCCCAGGGTCAGCCCCAGCATTTT. The V call is TRBV5-5, the J call TRBJ1-5, with D possibly being TRBD1 (5 bases). The CDR3 is made up of 12 amino acids. Germline values: CDR1 SGHKS, CDR2 YYEKEE (reference sequence). V was clipped by 3 bases and J by 6 bases, with 7 bases between them.

The chain uses TRBV5-4 and TRBJ1-5, with D possibly matching TRBD1 (6 bases). Germline V gene lookup returns CDR1 SGHNT and CDR2 YYREEE (reference sequence). V shed 2 bases and J shed 6 bases, with 9 bases lying between them. CDR3 length: 13 amino acids. CDR3 nucleotides: TGTGCCAGCAGCTTCGGACAGACTCAGCCCCAGCATTTT. It specifies CASSFGQTQPQHF.

This chain joins TRBV10-3 and TRBJ1-5; 8 nucleotides line up with TRBD1. CDR3 size: 16 residues. CDR1 and CDR2 (germline): ENHRY, SYGVKD. V lost 0 bases to trimming and J lost 0 bases; unmatched junction nucleotides: 1. For the CDR3, the DNA is TGTGCCATCAGTGAGTCGGACAGGGCTAGCAATCAGCCCCAGCATTTT. This translates into CAISESDRASNQPQHF.

The rearrangement joins TRBV28 to TRBJ2-3; 9 bases map to TRBD2. Germline V gives CDR1 MDHEN, CDR2 SYDVKM. The J segment lost 4 bases and the V segment lost 6 bases, leaving 5 bases of the junction unmatched. This CDR3 contains 14 residues. In nucleotides, the CDR3 is TGTGCCAGCAGCTATAGCGGGAGCGCAGATACGCAGTATTTT. This translates into CASSYSGSADTQYF.

The V and J genes are TRBV5-1 and TRBJ2-2; TRBD1 matches 7 bases. This CDR3 has 15 residues. After removal of 4 bases from V and 1 base from J, the junction contained 4 bases not matched to a gene. The germline V gene encodes CDR1 SGHRS and CDR2 YFSETQ. The CDR3 region is CASSLGQQNTGELFF. The CDR3 nucleotides are TGCGCCAGCAGCCTGGGACAGCAGAACACCGGGGAGCTGTTTTTT. Variable domain in full (rest from reference TRBV5-1 and TRBJ2-2): KAGVTQTPRYLIKTRGQQVTLSCSPISGHRSVSWYQQTPGQGLQFLFEYFSETQRNKGNFPGRFSGRQFSNSRSEMNVSTLELGDSALYLCASSLGQQNTGELFFGEGSRLTVL.

The J gene is TRBJ2-1, the V gene TRBV18; 10 bases are a match to TRBD2. Germline-derived CDR1 and CDR2 are KGHSH and LQKENI. The CDR3 loop spans 16 amino acids. V lost 4 bases, J lost 7 bases, and 10 bases stayed unmatched. CDR3 residues: CASSLLPSGSINEQFF. DNA for the CDR3: TGTGCCAGCTCACTGCTTCCTAGCGGGAGTATTAATGAGCAGTTCTTC.

This chain links TRBV15 with TRBJ2-7; possibly TRBD2 for D (6 bases). The CDR3 sequence is 13 residues long. V dropped 5 bases and J dropped 7 bases, with 15 bases sitting between them. Per the germline V gene, CDR1 is LNHNV and CDR2 is YYDKDF (reference sequence). CDR3 region: CATSARDSGEQYF. Here the CDR3 DNA reads TGTGCCACCAGCGCCCGGGACTCAGGAGAGCAGTACTTC.

This chain connects TRBV7-9 to TRBJ2-3; TRBD1 agrees at 7 bases. Per the germline V gene, CDR1 is SEHNR and CDR2 is FQNEAQ (reference sequence). Trimming cost V 2 bases and J 2 bases; bases outside gene matches: 4. The CDR3 has 15 residues. The CDR3 region is CASSLLGGITDTQYF. The CDR3 nucleotides are TGTGCCAGCAGCTTACTAGGGGGCATCACAGATACGCAGTATTTT. Together with reference TRBV7-9 and TRBJ2-3, the CDR3 gives the full variable domain: DTGVSQNPRHKITKRGQNVTFRCDPISEHNRLYWYRQTLGQGPEFLTYFQNEAQLEKSRLLSDRFSAERPKGSFSTLEIQRTEQGDSAMYLCASSLLGGITDTQYFGPGTRLTVL.

The chain is built from TRBV28 and TRBJ1-5; possible D gene TRBD1, 6 bases. Trimming shortened V by 6 bases and J by 6 bases, and 18 bases separated the two germline ends. The CDR3 runs 15 residues. CDR1 is MDHEN and CDR2 is SYDVKM in the germline V gene. CDR3 protein: CASRLTGGLGQPQHF. The CDR3 DNA reads as TGTGCCAGCAGGTTGACGGGGGGCTTAGGTCAGCCCCAGCATTTT.

This sequence joins TRBV30 and TRBJ1-5; 8 bases map to TRBD1. V lost 0 bases and J lost 6; bases outside the gene matches: 7. The CDR3 covers 15 residues. The germline gives CDR1 GTSNPN, CDR2 SVGIG (reference sequence). CDR3 nucleotides: TGTGCCTGGAGTGTTTTCCAGGGGGCGGGTCAGCCCCAGCATTTT. Its protein is CAWSVFQGAGQPQHF.

This clone was counted only a few times. The chain combines TRBV9 with TRBJ2-2; a possible D gene is TRBD1 (5 bases). Trimming cost V 0 bases and J 9 bases, with 6 bases left between them. The CDR3 has 12 residues. Germline loops: CDR1 SGDLS, CDR2 YYNGEE. Here the CDR3 reads CASSVAGRELFF. The CDR3 nucleotides read TGTGCCAGCAGCGTAGCAGGGAGGGAGCTGTTTTTT.

The CDR3 spells CASREPRELETQYF. In DNA form, the CDR3 reads TGTGCCAGCAGGGAACCCCGGGAGTTAGAGACCCAGTACTTC. V is TRBV2 and J is TRBJ2-5; D possibly corresponds to TRBD2 (6 bases). V was shortened by 6 bases and J by 4 bases, with 15 bases between the two germline ends. Per the germline V gene, CDR1 is SNHLY and CDR2 is FYNNEI. This CDR3 is built from 14 residues.

This sequence joins TRBV23-1 and TRBJ2-6, with D perhaps matching TRBD1 (6 bases). TRBV23-1 is an ORF, and what it does is uncertain. The CDR3 totals 15 residues. V was trimmed by 0 bases and J by 4 bases, leaving 7 bases between them. Here the CDR3 DNA reads TGCGCCAGCAGTCAATCGAGGGGGGGGGCCAACGTCCTGACTTTC. Amino acids: CASSQSRGGANVLTF.

The chain uses TRBV15 and TRBJ2-2, with TRBD2 identical over 10 bases. CDR1 is LNHNV and CDR2 is YYDKDF in the germline V gene (reference sequence). The V gene end was trimmed by 0 bases and the J gene end by 1 base; junction bases not matched to a gene: 2. This CDR3 region has 17 residues. The CDR3 bases are TGTGCCACCAGCAGAGAGGTAGCGGGAGGGAACACCGGGGAGCTGTTTTTT. Protein sequence: CATSREVAGGNTGELFF. The full variable domain, rest sourced from reference TRBV15 and TRBJ2-2, is DAMVIQNPRYQVTQFGKPVTLSCSQTLNHNVMYWYQQKSSQAPKLLFHYYDKDFNNEADTPDNFQSRRPNTSFCFLDIRSPGLGDTAMYLCATSREVAGGNTGELFFGEGSRLTVL.

The chain carries TRBV2 and TRBJ1-4, with 7 bases aligning to TRBD1. This CDR3 has 18 amino acids. The V segment lost 4 bases and the J segment 3 bases; nucleotides outside the gene matches: 14. Germline assignment: CDR1 SNHLY and CDR2 FYNNEI. CDR3 in amino acids: CASSVPGQRSFSNEKLFF. DNA for the CDR3: TGTGCCAGCAGTGTACCGGGACAGAGATCATTCTCTAATGAAAAACTGTTTTTT.

This clone has a handful of counts. The V and J genes are TRBV19 and TRBJ1-3; TRBD1 matches 7 bases. Germline V gives CDR1 LNHDA, CDR2 SQIVND (reference sequence). J was trimmed by 0 bases and V by 5 bases; bases with no gene match: 7. This CDR3 contains 16 residues. The CDR3, as DNA: TGTGCCAGTAGTCTAAGGACAGGCAGCTCTGGAAACACCATATATTTT. This encodes CASSLRTGSSGNTIYF.

The V and J genes are TRBV7-9 and TRBJ2-7; the match to TRBD2 covers 8 bases. Germline CDR1 SEHNR, CDR2 FQNEAQ (reference sequence). The ends lost 8 bases at V and 4 bases at J; junction bases unmatched: 4. This CDR3 spans 12 amino acids. This chain's CDR3 is CASVAGGYEQYF. The CDR3 nucleotides are TGTGCCAGCGTCGCGGGGGGTTACGAGCAGTACTTC.

The J gene is TRBJ2-7, the V gene TRBV7-9; 8 nucleotides agree with TRBD1. The V and J ends lost 4 bases and 3 bases, in that order; junction bases with no gene match: 14. Germline V gene data show CDR1 as SEHNR and CDR2 as FQNEAQ (reference sequence). The CDR3 consists of 17 residues. This CDR3 reads CASSSLGGPGTGYEQYF. DNA for the CDR3: TGTGCCAGCAGCTCGCTAGGGGGTCCCGGGACAGGCTACGAGCAGTACTTC.

This rearrangement joins TRBV4-3 to TRBJ2-1; maybe TRBD2 (6 bases). The germline gives CDR1 LGHNA, CDR2 YSLEER. V was cut by 0 bases and J by 2 bases, with 20 bases left in between. The CDR3 sequence is 19 residues long. The CDR3 region has the DNA TGCGCCAGCAGCCAAGAGGGGACCCTCGCGGGATTTACCTACAATGAGCAGTTCTTC. Translated: CASSQEGTLAGFTYNEQFF.

The chain couples TRBV28 to TRBJ2-7, with D possibly being TRBD1 (5 bases). Germline V gene sequence: CDR1 MDHEN, CDR2 SYDVKM. The CDR3 covers 17 residues. Trimming stripped 4 bases from V and 4 bases from J, with 23 bases between. The CDR3 region is CASSYLVAGKNGYEQYF. The CDR3 nucleotides read TGTGCCAGCAGTTACTTAGTTGCAGGGAAGAATGGTTACGAGCAGTACTTC.

J is TRBJ1-1 and V is TRBV6-1, with D perhaps matching TRBD1 (5 bases). CDR1 and CDR2 from the germline V gene are MNHNS and SASEGT. This CDR3 has 15 residues. V shed 10 bases and J shed 3 bases, with 21 bases lying between them. This CDR3 reads CAIGGKEGVYTEAFF. The CDR3, as DNA: TGTGCCATCGGGGGGAAGGAGGGTGTATACACTGAAGCTTTCTTT.

The J gene is TRBJ1-2, the V gene TRBV11-3; D unclear. Germline V gives CDR1 SGHNT, CDR2 YENEEA. This CDR3 is 14 amino acids long. Trimming pared 1 base from V and 1 base from J, leaving 7 bases between. Here the CDR3 reads CASSLAPVNYGYTF. In DNA form, the CDR3 reads TGTGCCAGCAGCTTAGCTCCCGTTAACTATGGCTACACCTTC.

The chain couples TRBV30 to TRBJ1-5; TRBD1 might be the D (5 bases). The CDR3 runs 14 residues. Germline V CDR1 and CDR2: GTSNPN, SVGIG (reference sequence). V lost 1 base and J lost 6, with 13 bases in between. The DNA of the CDR3 is TGTGCCTGGAGTGAACTGGACGGGGGTCAGCCCCAGCATTTT. It encodes CAWSELDGGQPQHF.

The chain uses TRBV21-1 and TRBJ2-3; TRBD1, the D gene given by the table, was not confirmed from the DNA. TRBV21-1 is classified as a pseudogene. The CDR3 is 16 residues long. The DNA of the CDR3 is TGTGCCAGCAGCAAGAAGGGGCCCTATAGCACAGATACGCAGTATTTT. Protein product: CASSKKGPYSTDTQYF.

The chain uses TRBV6-6 and TRBJ2-5, with 10 bases lining up with TRBD1. Per the germline V gene, CDR1 is MNHNY and CDR2 is SVGAGI (reference sequence). CDR3 length: 14 residues. Trimming cost V 4 bases and J 4 bases; bases outside gene matches: 3. DNA of the CDR3: TGTGCCAGCAGTTCGGGACAGGGGTCAGAGACCCAGTACTTC. It codes for CASSSGQGSETQYF.

This clone has a handful of counts. This chain links TRBV4-2 with TRBJ1-1; unclear D gene. Trimming shortened V by 0 bases and J by 1 base, and 6 bases separated the two germline ends. The CDR3 spans 14 residues. The germline gives CDR1 LGHNA, CDR2 YNFKEQ. The CDR3 here is CASSQESRNTEAFF. The DNA of the CDR3 is TGTGCCAGCAGCCAAGAGAGTCGGAACACTGAAGCTTTCTTT.

J is TRBJ2-7 and V is TRBV4-1; 10 nucleotides match TRBD2. Looked up from germline, CDR1 is MGHRA and CDR2 is YSYEKL. This CDR3 spans 16 amino acids. The ends lost 4 bases at V and 2 bases at J; junction bases unmatched: 8. Written as DNA, the CDR3 is TGCGCCAGCAGCCGATATCTAGCGGGAGAAGCCTACGAGCAGTACTTC. This translates into CASSRYLAGEAYEQYF.